These 15 T cell receptor beta chains originate from one sample sequenced in a study of blood T cells in healthy people across ages. The second PCR ran roughly 7 to 11 cycles with a sample-barcoded 5' primer and J-beta primers. MiXCR, applied by TCRdb to the 5' RACE reads, yields one record per CDR3 protein. The sample has approximately 1.5 million distinct CDR3 sequences; approximately 42% are singletons. Sequences were obtained from blood. These TCRs come from a woman aged 18-29 years in good health.

This clonotype came up a few times. The chain links TRBV20-1 to TRBJ2-7, with D possibly TRBD1 on 6 matching bases. The CDR3 contains 16 residues. From germline, CDR1 is DFQATT and CDR2 SNEGSKA (reference sequence). Trimming removed 0 bases from V and 7 bases from J, with 22 bases in between. CDR3 loop: CSARDPLTGTLYEQYF. CDR3 coding DNA: TGCAGTGCTAGAGATCCTTTAACCGGGACACTCTATGAGCAGTACTTC.

The chain links TRBV7-9 to TRBJ2-1; 9 bases fit TRBD1. Per the germline V gene, CDR1 is SEHNR and CDR2 is FQNEAQ (reference sequence). V was pared by 5 bases and J by 7 bases, with 12 bases of the junction left unmatched. The CDR3 sequence is 16 residues long. CDR3: CASSPPYGGQGNEQFF. CDR3 coding DNA: TGTGCCAGCAGCCCGCCCTACGGGGGACAGGGAAATGAGCAGTTCTTC.

This clonotype was detected a few times. The J gene is TRBJ1-1, the V gene TRBV28; no reliable D call. Germline lookup yields CDR1 MDHEN and CDR2 SYDVKM. The CDR3 is 15 amino acids. The V end was cut by 3 bases, the J end by 1 base, with 12 bases between. CDR3 nucleotides: TGTGCCAGCAGTTTTGCCCTAACAGCGAACACTGAAGCTTTCTTT. Translating gives CASSFALTANTEAFF.

This clonotype appeared a few times. The chain recombines TRBV3-1 with TRBJ1-2; D perhaps matches TRBD1 (6 bases). This CDR3 region has 17 residues. CDR1 is LGHDT and CDR2 is YNNKEL in the germline V gene (reference sequence). Deletions cut 0 bases from V and 4 bases from J, with 18 bases between. The CDR3 spells CASSQEGHRGGFYGYTF. As DNA, the CDR3 is TGTGCCAGCAGCCAAGAGGGGCACAGAGGGGGTTTCTATGGCTACACCTTC.

This chain connects TRBV5-6 to TRBJ1-4; D is undetermined. V gave up 4 bases and J gave up 8 bases, with 18 bases separating them. The CDR3 has 15 residues. Germline V gene data show CDR1 as SGHDT and CDR2 as YYEEEE. The CDR3 is CASSLRGIPPEKLFF. Here the CDR3 DNA reads TGTGCCAGCAGCCTCCGCGGCATTCCGCCGGAAAAACTGTTTTTT.

This clonotype has more than one count but fewer than ten. The CDR3 sequence is CSVVTAARTYNEQYF. In DNA form, the CDR3 reads TGCAGCGTTGTAACGGCGGCCAGAACCTACAATGAGCAGTACTTC. V is TRBV29-1 and J is TRBJ2-5, with D unresolved. CDR3 length: 15 amino acids. Trimming cost V 4 bases and J 11 bases, with 26 bases left between them. CDR1 and CDR2 from the germline V gene are SQVTM and ANQGSEA. Complete variable domain (other parts from reference TRBV29-1 and TRBJ2-5): SAVISQKPSRDICQRGTSLTIQCQVDSQVTMMFWYRQQPGQSLTLIATANQGSEATYESGFVIDKFPISRPNLTFSTLTVSNMSPEDSSIYLCSVVTAARTYNEQYFGPGTRLLVL.

This clonotype appeared a few times. This chain connects TRBV30 to TRBJ1-5; D is uncertain. Germline loops: CDR1 GTSNPN, CDR2 SVGIG (reference sequence). The CDR3 contains 15 residues. V gave up 0 bases and J gave up 5 bases, with 14 bases separating them. The CDR3 region is CAWSVGQVSYQPQHF. The CDR3 coding sequence is TGTGCCTGGAGTGTAGGGCAGGTTTCTTATCAGCCCCAGCATTTT. Based on the CDR3 plus reference TRBV30 and TRBJ1-5, the full variable domain is SQTIHQWPATLVQPVGSPLSLECTVEGTSNPNLYWYRQAAGRGLQLLFYSVGIGQISSEVPQNLSASRPQDRQFILSSKKLLLSDSGFYLCAWSVGQVSYQPQHFGDGTRLSIL.

The genes are TRBV7-9 and TRBJ2-5; a possible D gene is TRBD2 (5 bases). The DNA matches TRBJ2-7 better at its end, which makes the J call doubtful. CDR3 length equals 13 residues. Germline CDR1 reads SEHNR; CDR2 reads FQNEAQ (reference sequence). The CDR3 is CASSLAGVCEQYF. The CDR3 region has the DNA TGTGCCAGCAGCTTAGCGGGAGTGTGCGAGCAGTACTTC.

This clonotype was found many times. J is TRBJ2-3 and V is TRBV27; a possible D gene is TRBD2 (6 bases). CDR3 size: 14 residues. CDR1 is MNHEY, CDR2 SMNVEV, per germline (reference sequence). V lost 2 bases, J lost 2 bases, and 8 bases lay in between. The CDR3 sequence is CASSLVAATDTQYF. The CDR3 DNA is TGTGCCAGCAGTTTAGTAGCGGCCACAGATACGCAGTATTTT.

This clonotype was recorded a few times. V and J are TRBV7-2 and TRBJ2-1, with TRBD1 identical over 8 bases. With V trimmed by 4 bases and J by 3 bases, 5 bases remained unmatched. CDR1 SGHTA and CDR2 FQGNSA come from the germline V gene. This CDR3 spans 15 amino acids. The CDR3: CASSYYGQGYNEQFF. The CDR3 DNA sequence: TGTGCCAGCAGCTACTATGGACAGGGCTACAATGAGCAGTTCTTC. Full variable domain (missing parts from reference TRBV7-2 and TRBJ2-1): GAGVSQSPSNKVTEKGKDVELRCDPISGHTALYWYRQSLGQGLEFLIYFQGNSAPDKSGLPSDRFSAERTGGSVSTLTIQRTQQEDSAVYLCASSYYGQGYNEQFFGPGTRLTVL.

The chain has TRBV7-9 and TRBJ1-1; TRBD1 aligns across 7 bases. The V and J ends lost 4 bases and 3 bases, in that order; junction bases with no gene match: 11. The CDR3 loop spans 16 amino acids. Germline values: CDR1 SEHNR, CDR2 FQNEAQ (reference sequence). CDR3 loop: CASSSKGGYEDTEAFF. CDR3 DNA: TGTGCCAGCAGCTCGAAAGGGGGCTACGAGGACACTGAAGCTTTCTTT.

In this sample, this clonotype turned up a few times. CDR3 coding DNA: TGTGCCAGCAGCCAAGATCCTAGGAGCCACTACAATGAGCAGTTCTTC. Translating gives CASSQDPRSHYNEQFF. The chain has TRBV3-1 and TRBJ2-1; no firm D call. The CDR3 is 16 residues long. V lost 0 bases, J lost 3 bases, and 12 bases lay in between. Germline lookup yields CDR1 LGHDT and CDR2 YNNKEL (reference sequence).

About this clonotype: A read error may produce the germline difference seen at one junction end. The chain is built from TRBV12-3 or TRBV12-4 and TRBJ2-1; the D is unclear. This CDR3 is built from 14 residues. The CDR3 region is CAGSLMEGIGEQFF. The CDR3 DNA follows: TGTGCCGGCAGTTTGATGGAAGGGATCGGTGAGCAGTTCTTC.

Regarding this clonotype: A much more abundant neighbour one base away suggests this may be a read error. In DNA form, the CDR3 reads TGTGCCAGCAGTGGGGGACCGAAGAAAGAGACCCAGTACTTC. This gives the protein CASSGGPKKETQYF. The rearrangement links TRBV6-1 to TRBJ2-5; D is tentatively TRBD1 or TRBD2 (5 bases each). The CDR3 has 14 residues. CDR1 and CDR2 (germline): MNHNS, SASEGT. V lost 4 bases to trimming and J lost 3 bases, with 12 bases between them.

This clonotype was counted between two and nine times. The chain uses TRBV7-2 and TRBJ2-7; D unresolved. Deletions cut 5 bases from V and 1 base from J, with 15 bases between. CDR3 length equals 15 residues. The germline V gene has CDR1 SGHTA and CDR2 FQGNSA. CDR3 nucleotide sequence: TGTGCCAGCAGCCCTCCGGGCAGCTGGTCCTACGAGCAGTACTTC. Protein: CASSPPGSWSYEQYF.